This TCR beta chain stems from a study of cytomegalovirus exposure and HLA in healthy donors (dated by TCRdb to 2016 to 2017). Study-wide context: According to an earlier analysis of a few hundred of the donors, about 179 million T cells yielded over 90 million unique TCR beta sequences and roughly 280 Gb of sequence data. Roughly 300 gigabases of sequencing data and around 90 million unique TCR sequences made up an early release that covered approximately 620 HLA-typed donors. Of the 300 to 450 genotyped donors, approximately 82% fell in the genetic ancestry cluster associated with self-reported Caucasian donors. The aim of the study was to test whether cataloging public T cell receptors could identify signatures of past pathogen exposure. The study profiled the T cell repertoires of hundreds of subjects by immunosequencing and related them to cytomegalovirus serostatus. In addition to the first cohort of 666 subjects, a separate validation cohort of over 90 different subjects was used. The study combined high-throughput TCR immunosequencing, statistical association of individual TCRs with disease status, and machine learning to predict cytomegalovirus infection status. In a later analysis, previously published TCR beta repertoires from 550 to 700 donors were re-analyzed and high-resolution HLA genotyping was added so that TCR occurrence patterns could be studied. In the later analysis, no new phenotypic data were used to find candidate immune exposures; instead, reliance was placed on TCR beta sequences and their occurrence across donors. In an earlier analysis of about 590 of the donors, high-throughput TCR beta sequencing was used to judge whether each TCR beta V gene segment behaved as functional or pseudogenic. Alongside the repertoire data, information on donor age, sex, ethnicity and CMV serostatus was compiled. Genome-wide SNP genotypes for about 60% of the 666 donors were used in a later genetic analysis, which treated that subset as a discovery cohort. Every discovery cohort repertoire had been produced on one sequencing platform. HLA typing included class I and class II loci at four-digit resolution. The number of typed donors differed by locus: roughly 629-630 for A, B, C, DRB1 and DQB1; approximately 530 for DQA1; approximately 600 for DPA1; and about 470 for DPB1. Roughly 5 DR-DQ haplotypes were handled as single units for association and clustering, since linkage in the cohort was strong. Across 300 to 500 genotyped donors of the cohort, an average of roughly 230,000 unique TCR beta nucleotide sequences per donor were sequenced, and about a sixth of those sequences were non-productive.

The junction shows trimming of 6 bases on V and 2 bases on J, and the gene matches do not reach 13 bases of it. Measured from the cysteine to the phenylalanine, the CDR3 is 16 residues long. This entry keeps only the CDR3 DNA: 48 bases, framed from base 1. The CDR1 and CDR2 encoded by the germline V gene are SGHDT and YYEEEE. The cohort was made up of 500 to 850 healthy bone marrow donors. At the time of sampling, all cohort members were nominally healthy, though unrecorded immune exposures were likely present. The donor was CMV seronegative and was included in the group of around 320 seronegative cohort members. Each donor provided a peripheral blood sample, and peripheral blood mononuclear cells were used for TCR beta sequencing. The Qiagen DNeasy Blood Extraction Kit was used to extract genomic DNA from the blood cell samples. General findings and caveats noted by the study authors: A total of fewer than 200 TCR beta chains were listed by the study as associated with cytomegalovirus. Correlated functional status among segregating V segments might reflect linkage disequilibrium, but an unknown experimental factor could not be ruled out. A later genetic analysis associated a missense DCLRE1C variant with V-gene and J-gene trimming of TCR beta chains, and an independent cohort replicated the association. Across donors, most TCR sequences were observed very rarely, whereas some public TCRs were present in many individuals. The 87-base-pair reads could not distinguish some IMGT-functional V segments, including TRBV6-2 and TRBV6-3, so those segments were excluded. Because counts were too low, roughly 16 rarely observed V segments, including chromosome 9 orphons, were left out of the earlier analysis of several hundred of the donors. Only TCR beta chains were sequenced in this cohort, and the absence of alpha or paired-chain data limited detectable features. In a later analysis, HLA-associated TCR beta chains were found to be more clonally expanded and to have lower generation probabilities than equally common non-associated chains. The authors suggested that the approach could potentially be extended to other disease states and immunological phenotypes. A cluster of highly shared sequence variants was judged likely to represent a technical artifact of the sequencing pipeline. When HLA alleles, especially DR and DQ, strongly co-occurred, attributing TCR associations to individual alleles was difficult. A later analysis found that most CMV-associated TCR beta chains appeared HLA-restricted, with HLA associations seemingly driven largely by CMV exposure. In vitro tests confirmed that a few of the cytomegalovirus-associated TCR beta chains recognize cytomegalovirus antigens. Roughly uniform sequencing depth across donors was assumed in presence/absence analyses, although this assumption may not hold. A later genetic analysis reported fewer N-insertions in productive TCRs among donors in an Asian-associated ancestry cluster than the roughly 620-donor mean. According to a later analysis, parvovirus B19, influenza, CMV and Epstein-Barr virus appeared linked to several top co-occurrence clusters. CMV serostatus was the only immune exposure information available for the cohort. In a later analysis, the rate of TCR association differed among HLA loci, with DRB1 alleles having the most associated TCRs and HLA-C alleles having the fewest. A further reported finding was that TCR beta sequences accurately predicted the HLA-A and HLA-B alleles for most subjects in the first cohort. A later analysis associated 16,951 TCR beta sequences with specific HLA alleles at a false discovery rate of 0.05. Broadly in line with IMGT annotations, most TCR beta V segments showed up in productive rearrangements about 90% or about 30% of the time in an earlier analysis of about 500 of the donors. The classifier was reported to diagnose cytomegalovirus status with high specificity and sensitivity in both the original and validation cohorts. HLA typing was unavailable for some donors at each locus, so association tests used only the typed subset.

About this clone: Which antigen it targets is not known. No base qualities exist here, and no much larger clone lies one base off it.

The library was built by means of the immunoSEQ multiplex PCR assay. The multiplex PCR relied on a mix of 60 forward primers for TCR Vbeta segments and 13 reverse primers for TCR Jbeta segments. A multiplex PCR assay on genomic DNA amplified the CDR3 region of rearranged TCR beta genes. On the Illumina HiSeq System, the amplified TCR beta libraries were sequenced as 87-base-pair reads. The original pipeline was this. A later analysis counted about 76 million unique TCR beta chains across the 650 to 800 repertoires, and 9 million to 14 million of these chains were shared by at least two donors. To remove PCR and sequencing errors, raw reads were error-corrected and collapsed into unique sequences using a nearest-neighbor algorithm that merged closely related sequences. CDR3 sequences were aligned to IMGT reference sequences to assign V, D and J gene segments. Each retained sequence needed at least a six-nucleotide match to both a V gene segment and a J gene segment. Rearrangements were called productive when the CDR3 lacked stop codons and stayed in frame with V and J; all others were non-productive. CDR3 was defined according to IMGT convention as the region running from the second conserved V-encoded cysteine to the conserved J-encoded phenylalanine. Sequences without an unambiguous match to a single V gene segment were excluded from the earlier analysis of several hundred of the donors. An earlier analysis of roughly 590 of the donors called V segments functional above 56.7% productive rearrangements and segregating when the between-donor standard deviation exceeded 5%. A statistical classification framework was built for diagnosing cytomegalovirus status from the catalog of TCR beta chain sequences. In a later analysis, TCR nucleotide sequences were compared against IMGT/GENE-DB human TR gene sequences so that V and J genes could be assigned. Using the TCRdist pipeline, a later analysis assigned CDR3 sequences along with most-parsimonious VDJ recombination scenarios. In a later analysis, every TCR beta chain was defined by the combination of its CDR3 amino acid sequence and its V-gene family, and reads without a unique V-gene family were dropped. In a later analysis, 450 to 600 highly shared, low-generation-probability nucleotide sequences were removed to address suspected cross-contamination and a sequencing artifact. In a later analysis, a clonal expansion index for each public chain was calculated from normalized within-repertoire ranks of inferred template counts. In a later analysis, generation probabilities were computed using a VDJ recombination model fitted to out-of-frame rearrangements, and the results were checked against IGoR. Hypergeometric tests were used in a later analysis to score TCR-TCR, TCR-HLA and TCR-CMV co-occurrence, with a repertoire-size bias correction applied to the TCR pairs. A later analysis estimated false discovery rates by permuting HLA or CMV assignments 20 times. In a later analysis, co-occurring TCRs were grouped with DBSCAN, and TCRdist sequence similarity was added when clustering was performed within HLA-allele-positive subsets. Repertoires with fewer than 30,000 or more than 120,000 public chains, plus five repertoires with anomalous nucleotide sharing, were excluded from co-occurrence clustering. TCRdb's version of the immuneACCESS table is confined to in-frame rearrangements and falls short of the full clone set. An unresolved V gene accounts for under half of the shortfall where checked; the remainder is of unknown origin. V and J calls and clone size follow that table, whereas D and trimming were derived from the DNA. The sample records approximately 200,000 clones, roughly 85% of which are singletons. The ten largest make up 2% to 2.5% of the sample.

Source material: PBMCs. The TCR sequence derives from a woman aged 50 to 60 in good health and CMV-seronegative. The chain couples TRBV5-6 to TRBJ2-7; 8 bases in the junction line up with TRBD2. The DNA sequence is as follows: TGTGCCAGCACCAATACCGCGGGGGGAGTCCCCTACGAGCAGTACTTC. Its coded protein is CASTNTAGGVPYEQYF.